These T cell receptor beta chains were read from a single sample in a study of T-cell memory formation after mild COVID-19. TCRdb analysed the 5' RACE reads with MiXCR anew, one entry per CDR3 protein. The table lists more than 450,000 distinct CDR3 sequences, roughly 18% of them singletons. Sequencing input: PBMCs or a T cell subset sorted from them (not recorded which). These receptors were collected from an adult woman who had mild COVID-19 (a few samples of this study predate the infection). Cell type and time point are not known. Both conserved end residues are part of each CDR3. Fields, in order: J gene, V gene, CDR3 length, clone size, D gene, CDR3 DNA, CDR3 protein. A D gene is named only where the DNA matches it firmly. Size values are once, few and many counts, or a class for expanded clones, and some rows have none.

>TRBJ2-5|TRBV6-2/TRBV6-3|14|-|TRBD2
TGTGCCAGCAGTTACGAGGGAGGGGTAGAGACCCAGTACTTC
CASSYEGGVETQYF
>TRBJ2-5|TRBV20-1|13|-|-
TGCAGTGCTTTGACGGGGGTTCGCGAGACCCAGTACTTC
CSALTGVRETQYF
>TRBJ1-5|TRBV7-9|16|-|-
TGTGCCAGCAGCTTAGGAGGAGTCGGGGTAGGGCAGCCCCAGCATTTT
CASSLGGVGVGQPQHF
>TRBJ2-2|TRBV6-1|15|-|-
TGTGCCAGCAGTGGGACCCTTCTTAACACCGGGGAGCTGTTTTTT
CASSGTLLNTGELFF
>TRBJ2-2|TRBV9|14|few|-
TGTGCCAGCAGCGTCGGAGGGCTCACCGGGGAGCTGTTTTTT
CASSVGGLTGELFF
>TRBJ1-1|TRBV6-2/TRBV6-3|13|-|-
TGTGCCAGCGCCAAGGGGGAATTCACTGAAGCTTTCTTT
CASAKGEFTEAFF
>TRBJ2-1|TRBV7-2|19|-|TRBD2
TGTGCCAGCAGCTCCCCGGATTGGGCTAGCGGGAGGGCCGGGAATGAGCAGTTCTTC
CASSSPDWASGRAGNEQFF
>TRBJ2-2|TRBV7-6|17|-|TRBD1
TGTGCCAGCAGCTACATGCCGGGACAGGGGGACACCGGGGAGCTGTTTTTT
CASSYMPGQGDTGELFF
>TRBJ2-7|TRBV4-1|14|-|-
TGCGCCAGCAGCCAAACGACTCTTACCTACGAGCAGTACTTC
CASSQTTLTYEQYF
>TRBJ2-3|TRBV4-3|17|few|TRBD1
TGCGCCAGCAGCCAAGAGGGACAGGGCTTTAGCACAGATACGCAGTATTTT
CASSQEGQGFSTDTQYF
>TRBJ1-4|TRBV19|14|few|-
TGTGCCAGTAGCTTCGGCGGGTCTTGGGAAAAACTGTTTTTT
CASSFGGSWEKLFF
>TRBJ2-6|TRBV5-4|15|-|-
TGTGCCAGCAGCTTGGCCGAGACGGGGGCCAACGTCCTGACTTTC
CASSLAETGANVLTF
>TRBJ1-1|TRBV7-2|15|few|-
TGTGCCAGCAGCGCCCCAGATCGAGGGGACACTGAAGCTTTCTTT
CASSAPDRGDTEAFF
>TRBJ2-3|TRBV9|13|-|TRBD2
TGTGCCAGCAGCGTAGCGGGAGGGGATACGCAGTATTTT
CASSVAGGDTQYF
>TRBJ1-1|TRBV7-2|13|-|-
TGTGCCAGCAGCGCCCTTGGGACGCCGCGCGCTTTCTTT
CASSALGTPRAFF
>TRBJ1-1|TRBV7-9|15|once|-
TGTGCCAGCAGCTTAGGGAAGACAGTGAACACTGAAGCTTTCTTT
CASSLGKTVNTEAFF
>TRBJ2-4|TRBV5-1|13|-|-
TGCGCCAGCAGCTTGGTGGGAGAAAACATTCAGTACTTC
CASSLVGENIQYF
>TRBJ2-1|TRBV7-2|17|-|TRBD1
TGTGCCAGCAGCTTAGGTCGCCGACAGGGGTCAAAAAATGAGCAGTTCTTC
CASSLGRRQGSKNEQFF
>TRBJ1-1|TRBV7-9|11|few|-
TGTGCCAGCAGCTTAGTCCCTGGGGCTTTCTTT
CASSLVPGAFF
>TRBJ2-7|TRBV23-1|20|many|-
TGCGCCAGCAGTCAATCCCCTGAGCCAAACCGGACAGCCGGTTCGTACGAGCAGTACTTC
CASSQSPEPNRTAGSYEQYF
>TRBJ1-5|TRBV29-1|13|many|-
TGCAGCGTTGGCGGCCCTAGCAATCAGCCCCAGCATTTT
CSVGGPSNQPQHF
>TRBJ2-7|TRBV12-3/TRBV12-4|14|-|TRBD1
TGTGCCAGCAGTGACAGGGGCTGGACCTACGAGCAGTACTTC
CASSDRGWTYEQYF
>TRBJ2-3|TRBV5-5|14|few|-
TGTGCCAGCAGCACGGGGATTAGCACAGATACGCAGTATTTT
CASSTGISTDTQYF
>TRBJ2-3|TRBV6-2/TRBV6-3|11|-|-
TGTGCCAGCAGTTACGGTCATACGCAGTATTTT
CASSYGHTQYF
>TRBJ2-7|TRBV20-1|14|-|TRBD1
TGCAGTGCTAGAGATTCAGGGGGTGTCAACGAGCAGTACTTC
CSARDSGGVNEQYF
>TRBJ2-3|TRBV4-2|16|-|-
TGTGCCAGCAGCCAAGTTGTCCAGCGGAGTACAGATACGCAGTATTTT
CASSQVVQRSTDTQYF
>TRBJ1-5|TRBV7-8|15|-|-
TGTGCCAGCAGCCCCGGGGGGATCGGCAATCAGCCCCAGCATTTT
CASSPGGIGNQPQHF
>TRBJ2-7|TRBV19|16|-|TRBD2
TGTGCCAGTAGTTCCAACAGCGGGATCCCTTCCTACGAGCAGTACTTC
CASSSNSGIPSYEQYF
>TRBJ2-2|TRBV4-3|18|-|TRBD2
TGCGCCAGCAGCCAAGATATACTAGCGGGAACGAATACCGGGGAGCTGTTTTTT
CASSQDILAGTNTGELFF
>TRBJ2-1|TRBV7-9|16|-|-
TGTGCCAGCAGGCCAGGGGGGGGCCGCTCCTACAATGAGCAGTTCTTC
CASRPGGGRSYNEQFF
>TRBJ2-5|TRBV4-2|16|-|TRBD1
TGTGCCAGCAGCCAAGACCCGACAGGGGGGGATGAGACCCAGTACTTC
CASSQDPTGGDETQYF
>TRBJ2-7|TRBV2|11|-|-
TGTGCCAGCACTAGCATGGACGAGCAGTACTTC
CASTSMDEQYF
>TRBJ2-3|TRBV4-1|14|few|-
TGCGCCAGCAGCGACCCGGGGGTGGTGGATACGCAGTATTTT
CASSDPGVVDTQYF
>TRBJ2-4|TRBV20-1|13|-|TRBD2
TGCAGTGCTAAGTCTAGCGGGCCTAACATTCAGTACTTC
CSAKSSGPNIQYF
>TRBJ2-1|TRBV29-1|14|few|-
TGCAGCGGCTTTGGTAACAGGGAAAACAATGAGCAGTTCTTC
CSGFGNRENNEQFF
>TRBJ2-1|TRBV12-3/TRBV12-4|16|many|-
TGTGCCAGCAGCACAAAGGGGTCGGGGGGCGGTGATGAGCAGTTCTTC
CASSTKGSGGGDEQFF
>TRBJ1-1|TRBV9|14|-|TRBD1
TGTGCCAGCAGCGAAGGGACAGGGGACACTGAAGCTTTCTTT
CASSEGTGDTEAFF
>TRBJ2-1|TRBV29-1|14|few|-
TGCAGCGTTGAAGGGCAGGACAGATACAATGAGCAGTTCTTC
CSVEGQDRYNEQFF
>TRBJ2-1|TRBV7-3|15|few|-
TGTGCCAGCAGCGTAGACTACCAATATTACAATGAGCAGTTCTTC
CASSVDYQYYNEQFF
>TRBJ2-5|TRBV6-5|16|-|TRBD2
TGTGCCAGCAGTACCGGACTAGCGGGGGGGCCGGAGACCCAGTACTTC
CASSTGLAGGPETQYF
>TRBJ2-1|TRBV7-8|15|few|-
TGTGCCAGCAGCTTCAAAGGGAGCTCCTACAATGAGCAGTTCTTC
CASSFKGSSYNEQFF
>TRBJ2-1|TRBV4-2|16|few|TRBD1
TGTGCCAGCAGCCAAGAGACAGGGGGCTCCTACAATGAGCAGTTCTTC
CASSQETGGSYNEQFF
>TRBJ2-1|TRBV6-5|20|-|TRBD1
TGTGCCAGCAGTTACGCCGGGACAGGGGAGCACTGGCTCTCCTACAATGAGCAGTTCTTC
CASSYAGTGEHWLSYNEQFF
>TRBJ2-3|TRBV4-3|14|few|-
TGCGCCAGCAGCCAAGATCGTGAGGTAGATACGCAGTATTTT
CASSQDREVDTQYF
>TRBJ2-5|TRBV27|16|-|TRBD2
TGTGCCAGCAGTTCGGTGGGACTAGCGGGAAAAGAGACCCAGTACTTC
CASSSVGLAGKETQYF
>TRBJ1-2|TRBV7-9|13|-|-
TGTGCCAGCAGCTTACGACCGAGATATGGCTACACCTTC
CASSLRPRYGYTF
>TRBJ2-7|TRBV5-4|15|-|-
TGTGCCAGCAGCTTGGGGGTACAGGGCCTCTACGAGCAGTACTTC
CASSLGVQGLYEQYF
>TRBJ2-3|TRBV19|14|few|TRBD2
TGTGCCAGTAGTAACGGGGGGTACACAGATACGCAGTATTTT
CASSNGGYTDTQYF
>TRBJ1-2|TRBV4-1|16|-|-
TGCGCCAGCAGCCAAGCCTACCAGACGGCGAGCTATGGCTACACCTTC
CASSQAYQTASYGYTF
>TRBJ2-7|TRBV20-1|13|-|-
TGCAGTGCTAGTAGGACACCATCCTACGAGCAGTACTTC
CSASRTPSYEQYF
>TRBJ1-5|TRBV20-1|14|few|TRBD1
TGCAGTGCTAGACCCCAGGGGGCAGCTCAGCCCCAGCATTTT
CSARPQGAAQPQHF
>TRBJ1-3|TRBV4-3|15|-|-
TGCGCCAGCAGCCAAGTACGCATGCAAGGAAACACCATATATTTT
CASSQVRMQGNTIYF
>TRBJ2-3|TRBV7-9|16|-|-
TGTGCCAGCAGCTTAGAAGTCCGGCAAGGAACAGATACGCAGTATTTT
CASSLEVRQGTDTQYF
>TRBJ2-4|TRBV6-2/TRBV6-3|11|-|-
TGTGCCAGCAGCCAGGGGTACATTCAGTACTTC
CASSQGYIQYF
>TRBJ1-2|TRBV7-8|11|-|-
TGTGCCAGCAGCTTAGGAGGGGAGAGTACCTTC
CASSLGGESTF